This TCR beta chain emerged from a study of T cell responses to AZD1222 COVID-19 vaccine. Study context: Pooling of second doses given at about 4 or about 12 weeks was done.

Study results and caveats: Spike-specific TCR breadth and depth grew following two AZD1222 doses. Among the donors, most were white British and more were female, and clonal diversity was possibly underestimated. CD4 TCRs covered the whole spike, strongest at regions 160-218 and 743-854.

The data were produced by immunoSEQ multiplex PCR, yet TCRdb's version contains in-frame clones alone and is incomplete. The sample includes tens of thousands of clones, 80% to 90% of them seen just once. Trimming shortened V by 6 bases and J by 1 base, and 9 bases separated the two germline ends. From germline, CDR1 is MNHEY and CDR2 SVGAGI. The length of the CDR3 is 13 residues. As regards this clone: Its cognate antigen is unknown.

The genes are TRBV6-5 and TRBJ1-1; D remains ambiguous. This material consisted of peripheral blood, taken on day 0 of AZD1222 vaccination. This receptor was taken from an adult in good health. CDR3 protein: CASRETANTEAFF. CDR3 bases: TGTGCCAGCAGAGAGACGGCGAACACTGAAGCTTTCTTT.